This T cell receptor (beta chain) was profiled in a study of vaccination effects on CD4 cells after COVID-19. Study summary: As their vaccination, participants received two doses of either BNT162b2 or mRNA-1273. Specimens were obtained from two convalescent patients 16 days and one week prior to vaccination.

Profiled with immunoSEQ multiplex PCR; TCRdb holds only in-frame clones, not every one. The data contain 40,000 to 55,000 clones, around 76% of them singletons. On this clone: As yet, its antigen is unknown.

Culturing for 10 days preceded CD4+ T cell isolation. Infection dated between March and December 2020, before the Alpha, Beta and Delta variants reached the United States. The CDR3 spans 14 residues. The germline V and J ends were trimmed by 1 base and 4 bases, with 9 bases remaining between them. The germline V gene encodes CDR1 LNHDA and CDR2 SQIVND (reference sequence). The clonotype comes from a human donor who had a prior SARS-CoV-2 infection. The chain joins TRBV19 to TRBJ2-3; D may be TRBD1 or TRBD2 (6 bases each). Sequenced here: CD4+ T cells from PBMCs cultured without peptide, sampled before COVID-19 vaccination. Here the CDR3 reads CASSIGGAADTQYF. CDR3 sequence (DNA): TGTGCCAGTAGTATAGGGGGGGCCGCAGATACGCAGTATTTT.